The clone carrying this TCR beta chain was recorded a few times. Its antigen is undetermined. The data belong to a study of T cells in Graves' hyperthyroidism and ophthalmopathy. General study results and limits: Also found in blood were most expanded thyroid clonotypes above 0.001. For ophthalmopathy, model prediction preceded onset by a median around six months.

Stable Graves' hyperthyroidism meant no ophthalmopathy progression within 18 months. Patients showing uncontrolled infection, other autoimmune disease, pregnancy or lactation were ineligible. This CDR3 spans 15 amino acids. V shed 5 bases, J shed 8 bases, and the junction held 9 bases outside the gene matches. Germline CDR1 and CDR2: GTSNPN and SVGIG (reference sequence). Researchers took RNA transcripts and amplified the TCR beta CDR3 regions from them. The HTBI primer set was used in a first-round RT-PCR of the TCR CDR3. TCRdb re-derived calls from the multiplex PCR reads in MiXCR, one entry per CDR3 protein. The repertoire holds about 420,000 distinct CDR3 sequences, with about a sixth as singletons.

Specimen: blood. The chain joins TRBV30 to TRBJ1-6; 10 bases align to TRBD1. This TCR was recovered from a woman between 18 and 29 years old with Graves' hyperthyroidism. As DNA, the CDR3 is TGTGCCTGGGAACCCCGGGACAGGGGTTATTCACCCCTCCACTTT. Its translation: CAWEPRDRGYSPLHF.